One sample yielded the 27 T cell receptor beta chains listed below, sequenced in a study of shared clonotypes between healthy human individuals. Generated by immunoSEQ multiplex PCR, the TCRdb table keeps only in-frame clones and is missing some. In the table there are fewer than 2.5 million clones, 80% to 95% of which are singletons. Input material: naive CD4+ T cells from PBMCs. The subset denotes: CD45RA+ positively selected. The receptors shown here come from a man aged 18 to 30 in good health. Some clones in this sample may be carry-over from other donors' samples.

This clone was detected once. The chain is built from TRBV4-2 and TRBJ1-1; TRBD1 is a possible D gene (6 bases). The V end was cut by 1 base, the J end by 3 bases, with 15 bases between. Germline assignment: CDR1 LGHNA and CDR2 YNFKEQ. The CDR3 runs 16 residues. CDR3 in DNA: TGTGCCAGCAGCCAAGGGCCAGGGGAAGGGGACACTGAAGCTTTCTTT. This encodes CASSQGPGEGDTEAFF.

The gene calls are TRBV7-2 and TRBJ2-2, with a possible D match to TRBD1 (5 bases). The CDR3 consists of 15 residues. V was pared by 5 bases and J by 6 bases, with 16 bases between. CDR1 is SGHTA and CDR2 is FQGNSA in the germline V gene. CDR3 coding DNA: TGTGCCAGCAGCGCGCAGGGCTTATGGGCCGGGGAGCTGTTTTTT. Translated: CASSAQGLWAGELFF.

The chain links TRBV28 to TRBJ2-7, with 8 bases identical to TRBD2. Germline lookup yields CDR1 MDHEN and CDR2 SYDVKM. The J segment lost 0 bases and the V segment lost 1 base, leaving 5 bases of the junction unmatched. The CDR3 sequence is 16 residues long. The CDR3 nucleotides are TGTGCCAGCAGTTTATTTCCTAGCGGGCCCTCCTACGAGCAGTACTTC. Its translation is CASSLFPSGPSYEQYF.

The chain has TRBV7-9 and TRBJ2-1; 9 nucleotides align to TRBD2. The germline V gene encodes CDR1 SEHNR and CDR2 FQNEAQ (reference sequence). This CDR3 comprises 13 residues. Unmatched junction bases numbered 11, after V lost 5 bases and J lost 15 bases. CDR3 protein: CASSAGLASHPFF. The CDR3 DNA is TGTGCCAGCAGCGCCGGACTAGCGAGTCATCCGTTCTTC.

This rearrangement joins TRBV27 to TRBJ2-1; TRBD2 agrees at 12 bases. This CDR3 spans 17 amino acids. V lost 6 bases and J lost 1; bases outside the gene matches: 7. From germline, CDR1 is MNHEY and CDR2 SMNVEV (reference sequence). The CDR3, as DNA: TGTGCCAGCAGGCCCGGACTAGCGGGACGGTCCTACAATGAGCAGTTCTTC. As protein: CASRPGLAGRSYNEQFF.

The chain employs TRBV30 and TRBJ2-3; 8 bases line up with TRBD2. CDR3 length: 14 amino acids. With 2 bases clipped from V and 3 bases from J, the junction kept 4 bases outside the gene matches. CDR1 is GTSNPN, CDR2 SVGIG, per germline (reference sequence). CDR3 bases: TGTGCCTGGAGTATGGCGGGAGGTACAGATACGCAGTATTTT. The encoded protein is CAWSMAGGTDTQYF.

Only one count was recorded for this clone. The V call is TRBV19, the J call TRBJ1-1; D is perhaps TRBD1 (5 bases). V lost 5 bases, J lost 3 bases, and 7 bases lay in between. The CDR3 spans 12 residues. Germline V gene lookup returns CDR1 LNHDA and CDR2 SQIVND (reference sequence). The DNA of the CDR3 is TGTGCCAGTAGTCTGGGGGACACTGAAGCTTTCTTT. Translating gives CASSLGDTEAFF.

DNA of the CDR3: TGCGCCAGCAGCTTTAAGCGGACGGGGGATACGCAGTATTTT. The encoded protein is CASSFKRTGDTQYF. The genes are TRBV5-1 and TRBJ2-3, with D perhaps matching TRBD2 (5 bases). Germline V gene data show CDR1 as SGHRS and CDR2 as YFSETQ. V was shortened by 2 bases and J by 6 bases, with 13 bases between the two germline ends. This CDR3 is built from 14 residues.

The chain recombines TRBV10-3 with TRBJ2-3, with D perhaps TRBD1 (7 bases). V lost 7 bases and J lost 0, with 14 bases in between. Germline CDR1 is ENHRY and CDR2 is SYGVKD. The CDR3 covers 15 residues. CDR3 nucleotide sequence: TGTGCCATCACCCCGGGGGACAGTAGCACAGATACGCAGTATTTT. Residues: CAITPGDSSTDTQYF.

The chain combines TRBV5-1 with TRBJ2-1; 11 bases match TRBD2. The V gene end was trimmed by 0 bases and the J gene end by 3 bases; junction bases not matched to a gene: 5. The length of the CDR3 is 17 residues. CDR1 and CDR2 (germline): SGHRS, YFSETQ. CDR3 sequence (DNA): TGCGCCAGCAGCTTGGGACTAGCGGGAACGCTCTACAATGAGCAGTTCTTC. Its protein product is CASSLGLAGTLYNEQFF.

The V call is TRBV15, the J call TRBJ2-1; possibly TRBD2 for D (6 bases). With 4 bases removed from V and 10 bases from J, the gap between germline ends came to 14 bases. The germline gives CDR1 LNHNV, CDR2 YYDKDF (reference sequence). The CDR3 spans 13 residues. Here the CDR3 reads CATSTLAVGEQFF. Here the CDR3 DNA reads TGTGCCACCAGCACACTAGCTGTTGGCGAGCAGTTCTTC.

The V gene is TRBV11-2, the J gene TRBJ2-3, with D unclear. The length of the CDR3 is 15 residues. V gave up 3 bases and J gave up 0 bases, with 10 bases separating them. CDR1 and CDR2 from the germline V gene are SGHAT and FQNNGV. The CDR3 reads CASSLYGSSTDTQYF. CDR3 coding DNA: TGTGCCAGCAGCTTGTACGGTTCTAGCACAGATACGCAGTATTTT. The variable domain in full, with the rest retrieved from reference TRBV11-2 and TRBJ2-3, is EAGVAQSPRYKIIEKRQSVAFWCNPISGHATLYWYQQILGQGPKLLIQFQNNGVVDDSQLPKDRFSAERLKGVDSTLKIQPAKLEDSAVYLCASSLYGSSTDTQYFGPGTRLTVL.

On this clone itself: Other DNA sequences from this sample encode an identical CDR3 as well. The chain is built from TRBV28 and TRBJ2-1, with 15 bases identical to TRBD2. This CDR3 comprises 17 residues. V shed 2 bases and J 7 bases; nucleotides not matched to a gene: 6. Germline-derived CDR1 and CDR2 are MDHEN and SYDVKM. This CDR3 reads CASSLAGLAGGGNEQFF. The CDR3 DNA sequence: TGTGCCAGCAGTTTAGCGGGACTAGCGGGAGGAGGTAATGAGCAGTTCTTC.

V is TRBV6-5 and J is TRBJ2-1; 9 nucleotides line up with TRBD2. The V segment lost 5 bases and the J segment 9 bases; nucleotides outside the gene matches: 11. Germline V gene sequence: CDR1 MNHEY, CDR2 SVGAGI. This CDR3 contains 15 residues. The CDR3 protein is CASSNAGGPYSEQFF. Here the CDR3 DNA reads TGTGCCAGCAGTAACGCGGGAGGGCCTTATAGTGAGCAGTTCTTC.

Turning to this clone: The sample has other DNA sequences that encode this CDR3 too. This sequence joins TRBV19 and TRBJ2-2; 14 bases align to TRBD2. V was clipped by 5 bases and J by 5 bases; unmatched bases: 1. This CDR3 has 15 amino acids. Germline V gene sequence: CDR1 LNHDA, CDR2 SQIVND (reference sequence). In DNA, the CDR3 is TGTGCCAGTAGTCGGACTAGCGGGGGGACCGGGGAGCTGTTTTTT. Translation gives CASSRTSGGTGELFF.

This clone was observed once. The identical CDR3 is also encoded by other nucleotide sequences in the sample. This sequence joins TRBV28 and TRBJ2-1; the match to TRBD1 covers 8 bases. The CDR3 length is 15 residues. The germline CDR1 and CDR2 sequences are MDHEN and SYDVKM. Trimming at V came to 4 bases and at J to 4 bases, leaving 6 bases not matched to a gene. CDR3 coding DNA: TGTGCCAGCAGTTCCCGGGACAGGAGTTACAATGAGCAGTTCTTC. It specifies CASSSRDRSYNEQFF.

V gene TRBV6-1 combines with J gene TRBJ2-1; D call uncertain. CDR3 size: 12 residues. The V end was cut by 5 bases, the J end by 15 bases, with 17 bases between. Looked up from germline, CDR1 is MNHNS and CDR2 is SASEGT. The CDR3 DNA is TGTGCCAGCAGTCCCGGGCTTTTTCGTCGGTTCTTC. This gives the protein CASSPGLFRRFF.

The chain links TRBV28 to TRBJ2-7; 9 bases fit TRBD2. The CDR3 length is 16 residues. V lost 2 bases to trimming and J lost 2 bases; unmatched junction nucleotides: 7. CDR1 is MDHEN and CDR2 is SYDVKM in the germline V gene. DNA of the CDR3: TGTGCCAGCAGTTTACTAGCGGGGATTCTTACCTACGAGCAGTACTTC. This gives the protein CASSLLAGILTYEQYF.

Here the CDR3 DNA reads TGTGCCAGCACCCTTCGCATTTATGGCTACACCTTC. Translated: CASTLRIYGYTF. The chain links TRBV2 to TRBJ1-2, with unresolved D. V was trimmed by 7 bases and J by 5 bases, leaving 11 bases between them. Germline V gene data show CDR1 as SNHLY and CDR2 as FYNNEI. The CDR3 totals 12 residues.

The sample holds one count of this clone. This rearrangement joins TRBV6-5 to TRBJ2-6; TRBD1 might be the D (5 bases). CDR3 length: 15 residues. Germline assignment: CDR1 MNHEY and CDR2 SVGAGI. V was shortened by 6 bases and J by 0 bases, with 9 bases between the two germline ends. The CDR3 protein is CASRYRSSGANVLTF. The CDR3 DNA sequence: TGTGCCAGCAGGTACAGGAGCTCTGGGGCCAACGTCCTGACTTTC.

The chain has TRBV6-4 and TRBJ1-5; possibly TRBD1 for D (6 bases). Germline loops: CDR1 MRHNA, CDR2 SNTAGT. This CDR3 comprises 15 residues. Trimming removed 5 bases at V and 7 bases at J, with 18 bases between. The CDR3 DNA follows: TGTGCCAGCAGTCACCGGAGGAGGGGGGACCAGCCCCAGCATTTT. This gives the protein CASSHRRRGDQPQHF.

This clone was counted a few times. As DNA, the CDR3 is TGTGCCAGCAGTGAAGGTCGGTGGACCCAGCATTTT. Its translation: CASSEGRWTQHF. The rearrangement joins TRBV2 to TRBJ1-5, with no clear D. Germline V gives CDR1 SNHLY, CDR2 FYNNEI. CDR3 size: 12 residues. V was clipped by 1 base and J by 11 bases, with 9 bases between them.

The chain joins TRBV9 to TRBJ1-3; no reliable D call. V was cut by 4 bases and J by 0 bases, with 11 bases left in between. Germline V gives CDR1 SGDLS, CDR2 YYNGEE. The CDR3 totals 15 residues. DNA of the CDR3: TGTGCCAGCAGCACCGGGAGCTTCTCTGGAAACACCATATATTTT. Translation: CASSTGSFSGNTIYF.

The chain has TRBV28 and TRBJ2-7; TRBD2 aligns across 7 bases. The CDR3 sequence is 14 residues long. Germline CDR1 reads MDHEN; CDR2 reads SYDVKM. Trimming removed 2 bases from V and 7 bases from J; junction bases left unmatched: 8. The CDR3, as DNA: TGTGCCAGCAGTTTACCTACTAGCGTAAGGGAGCAGTACTTC. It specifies CASSLPTSVREQYF.

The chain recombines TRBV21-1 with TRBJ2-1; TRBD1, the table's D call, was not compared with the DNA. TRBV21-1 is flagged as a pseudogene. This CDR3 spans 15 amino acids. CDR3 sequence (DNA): TGTGCCAGCAGCAAAGCGAGGGACAGGGGCCATGAGCAGTTCTTC. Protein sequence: CASSKARDRGHEQFF.

The CDR3 nucleotides are TGTGCCAGCAGCTTAGCGGGGCAGGGAGGCGCCTACGAGCAGTACTTC. Translated, it gives CASSLAGQGGAYEQYF. The genes are TRBV7-9 and TRBJ2-7; a possible D gene is TRBD2 (6 bases). This CDR3 contains 16 residues. Trimming removed 0 bases at V and 2 bases at J, with 14 bases between. CDR1 and CDR2 (germline): SEHNR, FQNEAQ (reference sequence).

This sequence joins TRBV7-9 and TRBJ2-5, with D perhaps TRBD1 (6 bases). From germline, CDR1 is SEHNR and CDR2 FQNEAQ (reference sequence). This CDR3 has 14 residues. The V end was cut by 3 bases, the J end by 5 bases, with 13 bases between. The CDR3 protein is CASSFLGAAETQYF. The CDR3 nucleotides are TGTGCCAGCAGCTTTCTGGGGGCCGCCGAGACCCAGTACTTC.